This T cell receptor beta chain was sequenced in a study of cytomegalovirus exposure and HLA in healthy donors. Germline assignment: CDR1 SGHRS and CDR2 YFSETQ. The CDR3 spans 13 residues. Trimming took 6 bases from V and 2 from J, leaving 9 bases between them. Study findings and constraints: Associated with HLA alleles at 0.05 false discovery rate in a later analysis were approximately 17,000 TCR beta sequences. Earlier analysis found most TCR beta V segments productive about 87% or about 30% of the time.

With 60 Vbeta and 13 Jbeta primers, the PCR was carried out. Clones were sequenced by immunoSEQ multiplex PCR, and TCRdb holds only the in-frame ones, with some missing. The sample holds some 120,000 clones, about 10% seen once. This clone has only a few counts. Its target is unknown. Unrecorded immune exposure was likely among donors, who were nominally healthy when sampled. The chain has TRBV5-1 and TRBJ1-3, with D perhaps matching TRBD1 (6 bases). Material: PBMCs. This clonotype was obtained from a woman between 18 and 30 years old in good health and CMV-seropositive. In DNA form, the CDR3 reads TGCGCCAGCAACCAGGGGACTGGAAACACCATATATTTT. Translation gives CASNQGTGNTIYF.